This passage covers 22 T cell receptor beta chains from one sample sequenced in a study. TCRdb fed the RT-PCR reads into MiXCR, producing one record per CDR3 protein. The sample includes about 680,000 distinct CDR3 sequences, 13% to 15% seen only once; the top ten take 3% to 4.5%. The sample was memory CD4+ T cells from blood. These TCRs come from a female donor in good health, serving as a healthy control.

This clonotype was seen at least ten times. The chain employs TRBV5-1 and TRBJ2-5; TRBD2 might be the D (6 bases). V gave up 4 bases and J gave up 4 bases, with 14 bases separating them. From germline, CDR1 is SGHRS and CDR2 YFSETQ. This CDR3 spans 14 amino acids. This CDR3 reads CASSPGFGGETQYF. CDR3 nucleotides: TGCGCCAGCAGCCCGGGATTCGGGGGAGAGACCCAGTACTTC.

This rearrangement joins TRBV12-3 or TRBV12-4 to TRBJ1-4; D is perhaps TRBD1 (5 bases). V lost 7 bases and J lost 6, with 18 bases in between. The CDR3 contains 15 residues. The CDR3 region is CASNRRGGGDEKLFF. CDR3 nucleotides: TGTGCCAGCAATCGACGGGGTGGGGGAGATGAAAAACTGTTTTTT.

This clonotype showed up many times. This rearrangement joins TRBV6-5 to TRBJ2-1; no definite D call. V lost 2 bases, J lost 1 base, and 9 bases lay in between. The germline gives CDR1 MNHEY, CDR2 SVGAGI. CDR3 length: 15 residues. CDR3 nucleotide sequence: TGTGCCAGCAGTTACCGATCTAGATCCTACAATGAGCAGTTCTTC. As protein: CASSYRSRSYNEQFF.

This clonotype was picked up a small number of times. The V and J genes are TRBV9 and TRBJ2-3, with D unclear. This CDR3 region has 14 residues. The V and J ends lost 2 bases and 2 bases respectively, with 9 bases between them. Germline lookup yields CDR1 SGDLS and CDR2 YYNGEE. DNA for the CDR3: TGTGCCAGCAGCGTCCTCCAGGACACAGATACGCAGTATTTT. This codes for CASSVLQDTDTQYF.

This clonotype appeared many times. The chain links TRBV10-3 to TRBJ2-1; a possible D gene is TRBD1 (6 bases). CDR1 and CDR2 (germline): ENHRY, SYGVKD. V was cut by 11 bases and J by 8 bases, with 22 bases left in between. The CDR3 runs to 14 residues. CDR3 loop: CAFQTGTNSDEQFF. The CDR3 nucleotides read TGTGCCTTCCAAACCGGGACAAATAGCGATGAGCAGTTCTTC.

This clonotype showed up just a few times. This rearrangement joins TRBV4-1 to TRBJ1-4; D might be TRBD1 (5 bases). The CDR3 covers 15 residues. The V end was cut by 10 bases, the J end by 3 bases, with 18 bases between. Germline lookup yields CDR1 MGHRA and CDR2 YSYEKL. CDR3 sequence (DNA): TGCGCCACCTCTAATGCTGTCAGGGCTAATGAAAAACTGTTTTTT. Protein sequence: CATSNAVRANEKLFF.

This clonotype was counted between two and nine times. The chain uses TRBV4-2 and TRBJ1-3; D is perhaps TRBD1 (6 bases). Germline CDR1 LGHNA, CDR2 YNFKEQ. This CDR3 comprises 17 residues. V was cut by 1 base and J by 4 bases, with 17 bases left in between. The CDR3 nucleotides read TGTGCCAGCAGCCAAGCGCATGGGGGGGCAGGAGGAAACACCATATATTTT. Protein sequence: CASSQAHGGAGGNTIYF.

The J gene is TRBJ2-3, the V gene TRBV7-9, with 7 bases that match TRBD2. CDR3 length: 16 amino acids. V trimming: 2 bases; J trimming: 2 bases; junction bases outside the gene matches: 7. CDR1 SEHNR and CDR2 FQNEAQ come from the germline V gene (reference sequence). The CDR3 DNA follows: TGTGCCAGCAGCTTACGGGCTAGCGGATCCACAGATACGCAGTATTTT. It codes for CASSLRASGSTDTQYF.

The sample holds many counts of this clonotype. The chain couples TRBV12-3 or TRBV12-4 to TRBJ2-1; 7 bases are a match to TRBD2. The length of the CDR3 is 14 residues. V shed 6 bases and J 2 bases; nucleotides not matched to a gene: 4. The CDR3 sequence is CASRPGLAYNEQFF. CDR3 DNA sequence: TGTGCCAGCAGACCCGGACTAGCCTACAATGAGCAGTTCTTC.

The chain couples TRBV28 to TRBJ2-7; 11 bases are shared with TRBD1. Germline-derived CDR1 and CDR2 are MDHEN and SYDVKM. With V trimmed by 9 bases and J by 5 bases, 9 bases remained unmatched. The length of the CDR3 is 14 residues. The CDR3 reads CASQSTGQGDEQYF. Here the CDR3 DNA reads TGTGCCAGTCAATCAACGGGACAGGGGGACGAGCAGTACTTC. Using reference TRBV28 and TRBJ2-7 for the parts outside the CDR3, the full variable domain is DVKVTQSSRYLVKRTGEKVFLECVQDMDHENMFWYRQDPGLGLRLIYFSYDVKMKEKGDIPEGYSVSREKKERFSLILESASTNQTSMYLCASQSTGQGDEQYFGPGTRLTVT.

This clonotype was recorded a few times. The chain couples TRBV20-1 to TRBJ1-5; D is unresolved. The CDR3 is 12 residues long. V lost 6 bases, J lost 6 bases, and 12 bases lay in between. Germline V lookup: CDR1 DFQATT, CDR2 SNEGSKA (reference sequence). CDR3 sequence (DNA): TGCAGTGCGTTAACCGGAGGTCAGCCCCAGCATTTT. This encodes CSALTGGQPQHF.

This clonotype was seen a few times. The CDR3 nucleotides are TGTGCCAGCAGTTTAGGCGCGGCGCGTAATTCACCCCTCCACTTT. Amino acid sequence: CASSLGAARNSPLHF. V gene TRBV12-3 or TRBV12-4 combines with J gene TRBJ1-6, with D unclear. V dropped 1 base and J dropped 6 bases, with 10 bases sitting between them. CDR3 length: 15 residues.

The chain combines TRBV28 with TRBJ1-3; perhaps TRBD1 as D (6 bases). This CDR3 spans 15 amino acids. CDR1 is MDHEN, CDR2 SYDVKM, per germline. The V end lost 2 bases, the J end lost 2 bases, and 10 bases lay between the germline ends. For the CDR3, the DNA is TGTGCCAGCAGTTTAGATCCAGGGGCTGGAAACACCATATATTTT. This sequence encodes CASSLDPGAGNTIYF.

The V call is TRBV7-2, the J call TRBJ1-2, with 7 bases lining up with TRBD1. Trimming took 5 bases from V and 8 from J; bases not matched to a gene: 14. Germline V gene data show CDR1 as SGHTA and CDR2 as FQGNSA. The CDR3 is 15 amino acids. CDR3 DNA sequence: TGTGCCAGCAGCCCCAATATGGTAACAGGGGAAGGCTACACCTTC. Its translation is CASSPNMVTGEGYTF.

This clonotype has more than one count but fewer than ten. The chain links TRBV9 to TRBJ1-1; no reliable D call. The CDR3 is made up of 13 amino acids. Germline CDR1 and CDR2: SGDLS and YYNGEE. With 0 bases removed from V and 7 bases from J, the gap between germline ends came to 10 bases. The DNA for the CDR3 is TGTGCCAGCAGCGTAGGACCCGTGGGTGAAGCTTTCTTT. Its protein is CASSVGPVGEAFF.

This clonotype has a count of ten or more. This chain connects TRBV20-1 to TRBJ1-5; possibly TRBD1 for D (5 bases). This CDR3 is 13 amino acids long. From germline, CDR1 is DFQATT and CDR2 SNEGSKA (reference sequence). V shed 3 bases and J shed 5 bases, with 11 bases lying between them. CDR3 DNA sequence: TGCAGTGCTAGCTGGGACCCGTATCAGCCCCAGCATTTT. Its translation: CSASWDPYQPQHF.

The chain employs TRBV3-1 and TRBJ2-6, with unresolved D. V lost 7 bases and J 0 bases, leaving 10 bases between the germline ends. CDR3 length: 15 amino acids. Germline V gene sequence: CDR1 LGHDT, CDR2 YNNKEL (reference sequence). The CDR3 DNA is TGTGCCAGCAAGAAGTTTAACTCTGGGGCCAACGTCCTGACTTTC. Protein: CASKKFNSGANVLTF.

V usage is TRBV20-1 and J usage is TRBJ1-5; D not certain. Trimming left V 4 bases short and J 3 bases short, with 7 bases between. Germline V CDR1 and CDR2: DFQATT, SNEGSKA (reference sequence). The CDR3 has 12 amino acids. CDR3 region: CSAKGYNQPQHF. The CDR3 DNA is TGCAGTGCTAAAGGTTACAATCAGCCCCAGCATTTT.

The V gene is TRBV3-1, the J gene TRBJ2-7; TRBD1 matches at 10 bases. The CDR3 has 15 amino acids. Germline V gives CDR1 LGHDT, CDR2 YNNKEL (reference sequence). Trimming took 1 base from V and 7 from J; bases not matched to a gene: 7. The CDR3 coding sequence is TGTGCCAGCAGCCAAGTAGGGACAGGGGCGGGGGAGCAGTACTTC. Its protein is CASSQVGTGAGEQYF.

This clonotype was recorded a few times. V is TRBV12-3 or TRBV12-4 and J is TRBJ1-5; weak D call: TRBD1 (6 bases). The V and J ends lost 3 bases and 6 bases respectively, with 12 bases between them. The CDR3 is 14 amino acids. The CDR3: CASSFGGPSQPQHF. The CDR3 DNA reads TGTGCCAGCAGTTTCGGGGGGCCGAGTCAGCCCCAGCATTTT.

In this sample, this clonotype turned up a few times. The chain uses TRBV6-5 and TRBJ1-1; 7 bases map to TRBD1. The CDR3 is 14 residues long. Per the germline V gene, CDR1 is MNHEY and CDR2 is SVGAGI. J was trimmed by 10 bases and V by 7 bases; bases with no gene match: 15. The CDR3 nucleotides read TGTGCCAGCACCAACAGACAGGGTTTATACTCAGCTTTCTTT. Its protein product is CASTNRQGLYSAFF.

The genes are TRBV20-1 and TRBJ1-5; D not certain. Trimming took off 0 bases at V and 7 bases at J, with 7 bases between the two ends. This CDR3 is built from 12 residues. Germline V gene sequence: CDR1 DFQATT, CDR2 SNEGSKA (reference sequence). For the CDR3, the DNA is TGCAGTGCTAGAGATCCGGGACAGCCCCAGCATTTT. Its translation: CSARDPGQPQHF.